A selection of T cell receptor beta chains follows, all from one sample in a study of type 1 and type 2 diabetes patients. One entry per CDR3 protein, called by TCRdb with MiXCR from the multiplex PCR reads. The sample carries approximately 260,000 distinct CDR3 sequences, around 50% recorded once. Sequencing input: peripheral blood mononuclear cells (PBMCs). The source is a man younger than 35 with type 2 diabetes. CDR3s include the opening cysteine and the closing phenylalanine or tryptophan. Each record gives: V gene, clone size, J gene, D gene, CDR3 protein, CDR3 DNA. A D gene is named only where the DNA matches it firmly. Some rows mark clone size as missing; the rest say once, few, many or name a class of expanded clone.

TRBV5-1,few,TRBJ2-7,.,CASSTGQQNEQYF,TGCGCCAGCAGCACCGGACAGCAAAACGAGCAGTACTTC
TRBV9,.,TRBJ2-5,TRBD1,CASSAGTGTETQHF,TGTGCCAGCAGCGCGGGGACAGGGACGGAGACCCAGCACTTC
TRBV2,few,TRBJ1-1,.,CASSGWGGETEAFF,TGTGCCAGCAGTGGATGGGGGGGCGAGACTGAAGCTTTCTTT
TRBV10-1,few,TRBJ2-5,.,CASSGKIQETQYF,TGCGCCAGCAGTGGGAAGATCCAAGAGACCCAGTACTTC
TRBV4-1,few,TRBJ2-7,.,CASSQVRRGDEQYF,TGCGCCAGCAGCCAAGTCAGGAGGGGTGATGAGCAGTACTTC
TRBV15,.,TRBJ1-5,.,CATSSVTDSNQPQHF,TGTGCCACCAGTTCAGTAACAGATAGCAATCAGCCCCAGCATTTT
TRBV25-1,.,TRBJ1-4,.,CASSQGEGEKLFF,TGTGCCAGCAGCCAAGGGGAAGGCGAAAAACTGTTTTTT
TRBV6-1,.,TRBJ2-2,.,CASSEYTGELFF,TGTGCCAGCAGTGAATACACCGGGGAGCTGTTTTTT
TRBV19,.,TRBJ1-2,.,CASSIGRTGGYTF,TGTGCCAGTAGTATCGGACGTACGGGAGGCTACACCTTC
TRBV20-1,few,TRBJ2-7,TRBD2,CSAEARWGGRVTYEQYF,TGCAGTGCGGAGGCCCGGTGGGGCGGGAGGGTTACCTACGAGCAGTACTTC
TRBV19,.,TRBJ1-4,.,CASSMSPGTNEKLFF,TGTGCCAGTAGTATGTCGCCAGGGACGAATGAAAAACTGTTTTTT
TRBV20-1,.,TRBJ1-2,.,CSARGDLNRASYGYTF,TGCAGTGCTAGAGGGGACCTAAACAGGGCGAGCTATGGCTACACCTTC
TRBV13,.,TRBJ1-1,.,CASSLWGVGDTEAFF,TGTGCCAGCAGCTTGTGGGGGGTCGGGGACACTGAAGCTTTCTTT